This T cell receptor (beta chain) was identified in a study of CD8 T cells in ankylosing spondylitis. Findings and caveats of the study: Made up of 7 to 9 highly homologous variants, a TCR beta motif appeared characteristic of ankylosing spondylitis blood.

Preparation of TCR beta libraries was done by quantitative 5'-RACE with molecular barcodes. From the 5' RACE reads, TCRdb called clonotypes with MiXCR, one entry per CDR3 protein. Seen here are under 200,000 distinct CDR3 sequences, 9.8% observed once, and the top ten hold approximately 15%. The V gene lost 3 bases and the J gene lost 2 bases, with 7 bases spanning the gap. CDR3 length: 13 residues. Per germline, CDR1 SGDLS and CDR2 YYNGEE. This clonotype was counted a few times. Its antigen is currently unknown. The origin of this receptor is a female donor with ankylosing spondylitis or in good health (not recorded which). Sequencing was done on a sample of blood, either unsorted or a sorted T cell fraction (not recorded which). The chain links TRBV9 to TRBJ2-3; no reliable D call. The DNA of the CDR3 is TGTGCCAGCAGCGAGGAGATCACAGATACGCAGTATTTT. Encoded protein: CASSEEITDTQYF.